Sequencing of this TCR beta chain was carried out in a study of vaccination and CD4 T cells after COVID-19. Study summary: Nasal swab PCR detected SARS-CoV-2 in convalescent patients; nine had mild disease, one severe.

Note on this clonotype: Its target is not known.

Study-level results: Reactive clonotype counts went from median approximately 20 after infection to roughly 39 after vaccination, nonsignificantly.

Germline CDR1 is MNHNS and CDR2 is SASEGT. Losses at the gene ends were 6 bases for V and 2 bases for J; bases not matched to a gene: 6. The CDR3 loop spans 15 amino acids. The Oncomine TCR Beta short-read assay generated sequence data from the DNA of cultured CD4+ T cells. In this case, cultured CD4+ T cells provided the extracted genomic DNA. In TCRdb, the PCR reads were re-called with MiXCR into one record per CDR3 protein. The profile shows around 20,000 distinct CDR3 sequences, 60% to 75% of them singletons. Described treatment: roughly 11-day PBMC culture with coronavirus spike peptide pools or control peptides (ViraFEST assay). Each well received approximately 1.8 million PBMCs, cultured with roughly 9.5 IU/ml IL-2 and about 10 ug/ml peptide pools.

The sequencing sample was made of CD4+ T cells from blood, cultured in vitro. This TCR derives from a human donor who had recovered from COVID-19. The chain links TRBV6-1 to TRBJ2-2; 7 nucleotides line up with TRBD1. The CDR3 sequence: CASRTGDSNTGELFF. The CDR3 DNA follows: TGTGCCAGCAGAACAGGGGACAGCAACACCGGGGAGCTGTTTTTT.